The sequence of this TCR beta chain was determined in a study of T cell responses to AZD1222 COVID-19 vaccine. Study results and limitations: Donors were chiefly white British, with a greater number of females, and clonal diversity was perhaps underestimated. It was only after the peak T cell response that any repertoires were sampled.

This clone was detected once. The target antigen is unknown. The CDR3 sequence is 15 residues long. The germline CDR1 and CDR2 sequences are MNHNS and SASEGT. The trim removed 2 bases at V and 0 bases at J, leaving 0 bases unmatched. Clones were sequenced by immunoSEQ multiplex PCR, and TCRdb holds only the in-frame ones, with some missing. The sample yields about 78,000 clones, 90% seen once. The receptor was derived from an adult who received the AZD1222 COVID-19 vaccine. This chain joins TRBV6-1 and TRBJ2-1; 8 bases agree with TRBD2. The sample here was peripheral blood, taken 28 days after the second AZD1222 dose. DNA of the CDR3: TGTGCCAGCAGTGAAAGCGGGGGCTCCTACAATGAGCAGTTCTTC. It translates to CASSESGGSYNEQFF.